One and the same sample provided the 22 T cell receptor beta chains below, sequenced in a study of shared clonotypes between healthy human individuals. Repertoires were generated with immunoSEQ multiplex PCR, while TCRdb's copy carries only in-frame clones and drops some. This table holds fewer than 500,000 clones, 60% to 80% found once. Sequences were obtained from PBMCs. These receptors originate from a woman in her 40s in good health. Some clones in this sample may be carry-over from other donors' samples.

This chain connects TRBV7-9 to TRBJ2-7, with 8 bases lining up with TRBD2. V trimming: 5 bases; J trimming: 4 bases; junction bases outside the gene matches: 7. The CDR3 has 14 residues. Per germline, CDR1 SEHNR and CDR2 FQNEAQ (reference sequence). CDR3 sequence reads: CASSAAGAGYEQYF. The CDR3 nucleotides read TGTGCCAGCAGCGCAGCGGGAGCGGGTTACGAGCAGTACTTC. The complete variable domain, with remaining parts taken from reference TRBV7-9 and TRBJ2-7, reads DTGVSQNPRHKITKRGQNVTFRCDPISEHNRLYWYRQTLGQGPEFLTYFQNEAQLEKSRLLSDRFSAERPKGSFSTLEIQRTEQGDSAMYLCASSAAGAGYEQYFGPGTRLTVT.

The V call is TRBV6-5, the J call TRBJ2-7, with D hard to call. The CDR3 is 11 amino acids. Germline V lookup: CDR1 MNHEY, CDR2 SVGAGI. Between the trimmed V and J ends, which lost 5 bases and 4 bases, there was a span of 6 bases. The CDR3 sequence is CASSTGYEQYF. DNA for the CDR3: TGTGCCAGCAGTACCGGGTACGAGCAGTACTTC.

This clone was observed many times. The V gene is TRBV6-5, the J gene TRBJ2-3; perhaps TRBD1 as D (6 bases). V lost 6 bases to trimming and J lost 5 bases, with 18 bases between them. Germline lookup yields CDR1 MNHEY and CDR2 SVGAGI. CDR3 length: 15 amino acids. In DNA form, the CDR3 reads TGTGCCAGCAGGGAACCAAAAAGGGGGAGAGATACGCAGTATTTT. Protein sequence: CASREPKRGRDTQYF.

V gene TRBV6-1 combines with J gene TRBJ2-7; TRBD1 agrees at 7 bases. J lost 7 bases, V lost 0 bases, and 6 bases had no gene match. This CDR3 spans 14 amino acids. The germline V gene encodes CDR1 MNHNS and CDR2 SASEGT. CDR3 DNA: TGTGCCAGCAGTGAAGCAGGAGACAGGGAGGAGCAGTACTTC. Its translation: CASSEAGDREEQYF.

The CDR3 sequence is CAWSVGGSNQPQHF. The CDR3 nucleotides are TGTGCCTGGAGTGTGGGGGGAAGCAATCAGCCCCAGCATTTT. The gene calls are TRBV30 and TRBJ1-5; possible D gene TRBD1, 5 bases. The CDR3 sequence is 14 residues long. The germline V and J ends were trimmed by 0 bases and 1 base, with 7 bases remaining between them. Germline V gives CDR1 GTSNPN, CDR2 SVGIG (reference sequence).

The chain carries TRBV6-1 and TRBJ2-3, with D maybe TRBD2 (7 bases). Trimming removed 5 bases from V and 6 bases from J, with 15 bases in between. The CDR3 is 14 amino acids. Germline loops: CDR1 MNHNS, CDR2 SASEGT. This CDR3 is CASSLRGASDTQYF. CDR3 bases: TGTGCCAGCAGTCTTCGGGGGGCCAGCGATACGCAGTATTTT.

The J gene is TRBJ2-3, the V gene TRBV2; unclear D gene. Trimming removed 0 bases at V and 1 base at J, with 11 bases between. The CDR3 has 16 residues. CDR1 is SNHLY and CDR2 is FYNNEI in the germline V gene. The CDR3 sequence is CASSEAEVGGTDTQYF. The CDR3 DNA is TGTGCCAGCAGTGAAGCTGAGGTTGGTGGCACAGATACGCAGTATTTT. Using reference TRBV2 and TRBJ2-3 for the parts outside the CDR3, the full variable domain is EPEVTQTPSHQVTQMGQEVILRCVPISNHLYFYWYRQILGQKVEFLVSFYNNEISEKSEIFDDQFSVERPDGSNFTLKIRSTKLEDSAMYFCASSEAEVGGTDTQYFGPGTRLTVL.

The V gene is TRBV5-4, the J gene TRBJ2-3; 10 bases match TRBD2. V gave up 4 bases and J gave up 2 bases; unmatched junction bases: 7. Germline CDR1 and CDR2: SGHNT and YYREEE (reference sequence). The CDR3 sequence is 16 residues long. The CDR3 sequence is CASSPPSGRATDTQYF. The CDR3 nucleotides are TGTGCCAGCAGCCCACCTAGCGGGAGAGCCACAGATACGCAGTATTTT. Full variable domain (rest looked up from reference TRBV5-4 and TRBJ2-3): ETGVTQSPTHLIKTRGQQVTLRCSSQSGHNTVSWYQQALGQGPQFIFQYYREEENGRGNFPPRFSGLQFPNYSSELNVNALELDDSALYLCASSPPSGRATDTQYFGPGTRLTVL.

CDR3 in DNA: TGCGCCAGCAGTCTCGCCGGGCAATGGGGCGAAAAACTGTTTTTT. It translates to CASSLAGQWGEKLFF. This chain uses TRBV5-1 with TRBJ1-4; D is possibly TRBD1 (5 bases). V was cut by 5 bases and J by 8 bases, with 19 bases left in between. CDR3 size: 15 residues. From germline, CDR1 is SGHRS and CDR2 YFSETQ.

This chain links TRBV28 with TRBJ1-2, with D maybe TRBD1 (5 bases). The germline V and J ends were trimmed by 5 bases and 4 bases, with 11 bases remaining between them. Germline assignment: CDR1 MDHEN and CDR2 SYDVKM. The CDR3 spans 13 residues. The CDR3 region has the DNA TGTGCCAGCAGTCCCGGGACGGTCTATGGCTACACCTTC. The encoded protein is CASSPGTVYGYTF.

This clone was counted a few times. This chain links TRBV11-1 with TRBJ2-1; TRBD2 aligns across 8 bases. CDR3 length: 15 amino acids. V lost 3 bases, J lost 5 bases, and 6 bases stayed unmatched. Germline V gene data show CDR1 as SGHAT and CDR2 as FQDESV (reference sequence). CDR3 in DNA: TGTGCCAGCAGCTTTGGCAAACTAGCGGACAATGAGCAGTTCTTC. Translated: CASSFGKLADNEQFF.

The rearrangement uses TRBV5-8 and TRBJ2-7, with unresolved D. V shed 5 bases and J shed 1 base, with 13 bases lying between them. From germline, CDR1 is SGHTS and CDR2 YDEGEE. There are 14 residues in the CDR3. The CDR3 is CASRVNFGSYEQYF. For the CDR3, the DNA is TGTGCCAGCAGGGTGAACTTCGGATCCTACGAGCAGTACTTC. Full variable domain (remainder filled in from reference TRBV5-8 and TRBJ2-7): EAGVTQSPTHLIKTRGQQATLRCSPISGHTSVYWYQQALGLGLQFLLWYDEGEERNRGNFPPRFSGRQFPNYSSELNVNALELEDSALYLCASRVNFGSYEQYFGPGTRLTVT.

This clone was detected once. The chain combines TRBV2 with TRBJ2-7; D perhaps matches TRBD1 (5 bases). The V end was cut by 2 bases, the J end by 4 bases, with 6 bases between. The CDR3 loop spans 12 amino acids. Germline lookup yields CDR1 SNHLY and CDR2 FYNNEI. CDR3 coding DNA: TGTGCCAGCAGTGAAAGGGGTTACGAGCAGTACTTC. Translation gives CASSERGYEQYF.

The J gene is TRBJ2-1, the V gene TRBV4-1; TRBD2 matches 9 bases. With 3 bases clipped from V and 2 bases from J, the junction kept 2 bases outside the gene matches. Germline CDR1 and CDR2: MGHRA and YSYEKL. The length of the CDR3 is 15 residues. CDR3 residues: CASSQASGTYNEQFF. The DNA of the CDR3 is TGCGCCAGCAGCCAGGCTAGCGGGACCTACAATGAGCAGTTCTTC.

The J gene is TRBJ1-5, the V gene TRBV6-1; tentative D call: TRBD1 (6 bases). Germline loops: CDR1 MNHNS, CDR2 SASEGT. Between the trimmed V and J ends, which lost 6 bases and 6 bases, there was a span of 18 bases. The CDR3 extends over 15 amino acids. The CDR3 region is CASSPEGGWGQPQHF. In DNA form, the CDR3 reads TGTGCCAGCAGCCCAGAGGGGGGCTGGGGTCAGCCCCAGCATTTT.

The chain joins TRBV19 to TRBJ2-7; D not certain. The CDR3 runs to 11 residues. V lost 5 bases and J 5 bases, leaving 7 bases between the germline ends. Germline-derived CDR1 and CDR2 are LNHDA and SQIVND (reference sequence). Here the CDR3 DNA reads TGTGCCAGTAGTGGGGTGAACGAGCAGTACTTC. This sequence encodes CASSGVNEQYF. Combining the CDR3 with reference TRBV19 and TRBJ2-7 gives the whole variable domain DGGITQSPKYLFRKEGQNVTLSCEQNLNHDAMYWYRQDPGQGLRLIYYSQIVNDFQKGDIAEGYSVSREKKESFPLTVTSAQKNPTAFYLCASSGVNEQYFGPGTRLTVT.

This rearrangement joins TRBV18 to TRBJ2-5; D gene unclear. Germline assignment: CDR1 KGHSH and CDR2 LQKENI. V was cut by 2 bases and J by 2 bases, with 21 bases left in between. CDR3 size: 18 residues. The CDR3 DNA sequence: TGTGCCAGCTCACCAGCAACTCATAGACCGGCCCTACAAGAGACCCAGTACTTC. As protein: CASSPATHRPALQETQYF.

The rearrangement links TRBV19 to TRBJ2-1; 9 positions agree with TRBD1. Germline-derived CDR1 and CDR2 are LNHDA and SQIVND (reference sequence). The V and J ends lost 2 bases and 5 bases, in that order; junction bases with no gene match: 7. The CDR3 length is 16 residues. CDR3 loop: CASSIRQGVGNNEQFF. The CDR3, as DNA: TGTGCCAGTAGTATACGACAGGGGGTGGGTAACAATGAGCAGTTCTTC. Based on the CDR3 plus reference TRBV19 and TRBJ2-1, the full variable domain is DGGITQSPKYLFRKEGQNVTLSCEQNLNHDAMYWYRQDPGQGLRLIYYSQIVNDFQKGDIAEGYSVSREKKESFPLTVTSAQKNPTAFYLCASSIRQGVGNNEQFFGPGTRLTVL.

V is TRBV7-2 and J is TRBJ2-7; maybe TRBD1 (6 bases). The CDR3 is made up of 14 amino acids. Per germline, CDR1 SGHTA and CDR2 FQGNSA. V was cut by 5 bases and J by 3 bases, with 14 bases left in between. CDR3 loop: CASSPLRTVYEQYF. The CDR3 DNA is TGTGCCAGCAGCCCTCTGAGGACAGTCTACGAGCAGTACTTC.

CDR3 DNA sequence: TGCGCCAGCAGCCGCGGACTAGAAATAAGCACAGATACGCAGTATTTT. Translation gives CASSRGLEISTDTQYF. The chain combines TRBV5-1 with TRBJ2-3; 7 nucleotides align to TRBD2. Trimming took 4 bases from V and 0 from J; bases not matched to a gene: 8. Germline CDR1 is SGHRS and CDR2 is YFSETQ. The CDR3 is 16 amino acids.

This rearrangement joins TRBV20-1 to TRBJ2-1, with D maybe TRBD2 (7 bases). Germline lookup yields CDR1 DFQATT and CDR2 SNEGSKA (reference sequence). The CDR3 has 11 residues. The CDR3 nucleotides read TGCGGGGGGGCGGACTACAATGAGCAGTTCTTC. This gives the protein CGGADYNEQFF.

The chain uses TRBV27 and TRBJ2-5; D call uncertain. Trimming removed 0 bases from V and 2 bases from J, with 7 bases in between. This CDR3 is built from 14 residues. The germline CDR1 and CDR2 sequences are MNHEY and SMNVEV (reference sequence). The CDR3 sequence is CASSLSGAQETQYF. The DNA of the CDR3 is TGTGCCAGCAGTTTATCGGGCGCTCAAGAGACCCAGTACTTC.